The present TCR beta chain was sequenced within a study of blood T cell repertoires in COVID-19 (dated by TCRdb to the early 2020s). Study-wide context: Samples from collaborators originated in the United States, Italy and Spain and spanned both the acute and convalescent phases of COVID-19. HLA class I and class II types, where available, came from metadata supplied by the sample provider rather than from assay-based typing. The repertoires were released in a freely available public database intended as a resource for research on the immune response to SARS-CoV-2. The prospective study material was composed of cDNA or gDNA derived from T cells, B-cell-depleted T cells, or PBMCs. The dataset comprised deeply sampled blood TCRbeta repertoires from subjects exposed to, actively infected with, or recovered from COVID-19. A de-identified subject ID, COVID-19 status, age in years and sex were almost always included in the sample metadata. The samples were drawn from two sources: the first 160 participants of the ongoing ImmuneRACE study, and 1,000 to 1,500 subjects contributed by 6 global collaborators. What the research found in general, with its limitations: The amount of clinical and demographic metadata varied by source and participant and was provided uncurated.

The immunoSEQ Assay, a bias-controlled multiplex PCR, was used to amplify TCRbeta CDR3 regions from genomic DNA. The study's own analysis went as follows. Nucleated cell counts per sample were estimated from amplification of reference gene primers within the assay. To quantify the absolute abundance of each unique TCRbeta CDR3 rearrangement, sequence reads were collapsed and filtered. For each sample, productive Simpson clonality was calculated by taking the square root of Simpson's diversity index across productive rearrangements. In its TCRdb copy, this immuneACCESS table keeps in-frame sequences only and misses some clones. Where compared with another copy, unresolved V genes explain less than half of these, and the others have no known cause. The V and J calls and clone size are taken from that table; D and trimming were inferred from the DNA. This sample is represented by around 250,000 clones; roughly nine tenths of them were singletons. Less than 4% of the sample is in the top ten clones.

Worth noting for this clone: Its antigen has not been determined. Base qualities are not recorded, but no much larger clone differs from it by a single base.

From cysteine to phenylalanine, the CDR3 is 17 amino acids long. The sequence is cut down to CDR3 DNA, 51 bases in frame from base 1. As encoded in the germline V gene (reference sequence), CDR1 is MNHEY while CDR2 is SMNVEV. V loses 0 bases, J loses 0 bases, and the germline ends lie 11 bases apart. Collaborating institutions collected whole blood in K2EDTA tubes following their own protocols. For TCRbeta analysis, collaborators shipped samples in one of three forms: frozen whole blood, isolated PBMCs, or DNA extracted from either of those sample types. The sequence was obtained from a man in his late teens or twenties with active or convalescent COVID-19. Recombination joined TRBV27 with TRBJ1-4; the D gene remains uncertain. The sample taken for sequencing was peripheral blood. CDR3 loop: CASSLSVGYATNEKLFF. At the DNA level, the sequence is TGTGCCAGCAGTTTATCGGTCGGTTATGCAACTAATGAAAAACTGTTTTTT.